This TCR beta chain was profiled in a study of T-cell memory formation after mild COVID-19 listed by TCRdb under 2021. About the investigation overall: TCR sequence clusters from the two donors were largely donor specific. In two donors, T-cell clones that expanded and contracted after mild COVID-19 were tracked by sequencing TCRalpha and TCRbeta repertoires over time. The cohort comprised two young, previously healthy adult volunteers, one female and one male. What the authors observed across the whole study: Contracting CD4+ clones appeared mostly in the CM and EM memory subsets, whereas CD8+ clones were enriched in EMRA. Balanced CD4/CD8 phenotypes were observed for clones contracting from day 15 to 85, whereas a bias towards CD4+ was observed for a second wave of clones expanding from day 15 to 37. The study covered only a couple of mild cases, and larger cohorts including severe cases with pre-infection samples were considered necessary. Some responding clones were detected in pre-infection memory, suggesting pre-existing cross-reactive memory T cells joined the SARS-CoV-2 response. The second-wave clones that peaked on day 37 were not confirmed to be SARS-CoV-2 specific.

V is clipped by 2 bases and J by 2 bases, and the sequence between their germline boundaries is 14 bases long. CDR1 and CDR2 (SEHNR, FQNEAQ) derive from the germline V gene (reference sequence). The CDR3 covers 16 residues, taking in both the cysteine and the phenylalanine. Only the CDR3 part of the read is kept: 48 bases, read in frame from the first base. The instrument was an Illumina NovaSeq 6000. TCRalpha and TCRbeta cDNA libraries were built by 5'RACE with constant-segment primers, adding sample barcodes and unique molecular identifiers. Trizol reagent was used to extract RNA from every sample. Libraries were amplified in two PCR steps, with a second sample barcode and Illumina TruSeq adapters added in the second step. Sequencing of libraries was performed on an Illumina NovaSeq with 2 x 150 bp paired-end reads. The study's own analysis went as follows. Reads were demultiplexed and collapsed into UMI-guided consensus sequences with migec v1.2.7. With mixcr v2.1.11, UMI consensuses were aligned to TRA and TRB V and J templates and assembled into clonotypes. A clonotype was counted as expanded or contracted only when both edgeR and NoisET called the clonotype significant, with the noise models trained on biological replicates. For edgeR calls, a false discovery rate-adjusted p below 0.01 and a log2 fold-change threshold of 1 were applied. As an exploratory analysis of dynamics, PCA with hierarchical clustering was applied to max-normalized trajectories of the 1000 most abundant clonotypes. Separately sequenced CD4+ and CD8+ repertoires were used to assign a CD4 or CD8 phenotype to each responding clone. The public reads were reprocessed in TCRdb via fastp at Q25 and MiXCR, keeping in-frame beta chains. When rows share a CDR3 protein, they turn into one entry using the most common DNA and genes. TCRdb's processing, not the study's, gives the V and J calls here. Present in this sample are 380,000 or so distinct CDR3 sequences, around 15% of which were seen just once. The top ten clones comprise about 20% of the sample.

Ficoll-Paque density gradient centrifugation was used to isolate PBMCs. This clonotype was seen only a few times. The antigen this receptor binds is unknown. Base qualities are missing; no much larger clone stands one base away. Here the chain combines TRBV7-9 and TRBJ2-3, and perhaps TRBD2 as D gene, on 6 matching bases. The specimen sequenced was PBMCs or a T cell subset sorted from them (not recorded which). The clonotype comes from a man aged 18 to 30 who had mild COVID-19 (a few samples of this study predate the infection). The sample titles of this study are shuffled in the database, so cell type and time point are left out; the donor was told from shared clones. In nucleotides, the sequence is TGTGCCAGCAGCTTATTAGCGACTAGTACCACAGATACGCAGTATTTT. Protein translation: CASSLLATSTTDTQYF. The CDR3, completed at both ends by the reference TRBV7-9 and TRBJ2-3 genes, gives the full variable domain DTGVSQNPRHKITKRGQNVTFRCDPISEHNRLYWYRQTLGQGPEFLTYFQNEAQLEKSRLLSDRFSAERPKGSFSTLEIQRTEQGDSAMYLCASSLLATSTTDTQYFGPGTRLTVL.